These T cell receptor beta chains were read from a single sample in a study of CD4 T cells in relation to SARS-CoV-2 and coronaviruses. Assay used: immunoSEQ multiplex PCR; TCRdb lists only in-frame clones, some missing. The sample comprises about 26,000 clones, 73% of which are singletons, and 20% to 25% rests with the top ten. Antigens of these TCRs are unknown. Sequenced: CD4+ T cells from PBMCs, cultured in vitro. The receptors stem from a human donor in good health. Both conserved end residues are part of each CDR3. D genes are given only for firm matches. Part of the rows lack a size; the others show once, few, many or a class for expanded clones.

clone size | D gene | J gene | V gene | CDR3 DNA | CDR3 protein
NA | TRBD1 | TRBJ2-7 | TRBV5-1 | TGCGCCAGCAGCTTGTCCGGGACAGGGGGCCCCTACGAGCAGTACTTC | CASSLSGTGGPYEQYF
few | TRBD1 | TRBJ1-1 | TRBV29-1 | TGCAGCGTTGGGACAGGGAACACTGAAGCTTTCTTT | CSVGTGNTEAFF
NA | NA | TRBJ1-2 | TRBV7-9 | TGTGCCAGCAGCTTAGCCAGTGGGAACTATGGCTACACCTTC | CASSLASGNYGYTF
NA | NA | TRBJ2-3 | TRBV4-3 | TGCGCCAGCAGCCAAGAATACCGCACAGATACGCAGTATTTT | CASSQEYRTDTQYF
NA | TRBD1 | TRBJ2-1 | TRBV9 | TGTGCCAGCAGCGTATTGACAGGGTCATACAATGAGCAGTTCTTC | CASSVLTGSYNEQFF
NA | NA | TRBJ2-1 | TRBV21-1 | TGTGCCAGCACCATCCCCTCCCGGACAGGGGGTTGCAATGAGCAGTTCTTC | CASTIPSRTGGCNEQFF
few | NA | TRBJ2-5 | TRBV18 | TGTGCCAGCTCACGGTCAGTGGAAGAGACCCAGTACTTC | CASSRSVEETQYF
NA | NA | TRBJ1-5 | TRBV6-5 | TGTGCCAGCTCCCTTGCAGGGTGGAATCAGCCCCAGCATTTT | CASSLAGWNQPQHF
NA | NA | TRBJ2-6 | TRBV28 | TGTGCCCTCGGGAGTCCAGGGGCCAACGTCCTGACTTTC | CALGSPGANVLTF
NA | NA | TRBJ1-4 | TRBV18 | TGTGCCAGCTCACCACGAACGCTTGATGAAAAACTGTTTTTT | CASSPRTLDEKLFF
NA | TRBD2 | TRBJ2-5 | TRBV11-2 | TGTGCCAGCAGCCTCCTGACTAGCGGGGGGGCGGGGACCCAGTACTTC | CASSLLTSGGAGTQYF
NA | NA | TRBJ2-1 | TRBV2 | TGTGCCAGCAGTGAATTTATGGATGAGCAGTTCTTC | CASSEFMDEQFF
few | NA | TRBJ2-1 | TRBV12-3/TRBV12-4 | TGTGCCAGCAGTCAGAGGTGGGATGAGCAGTTCTTC | CASSQRWDEQFF
once | TRBD2 | TRBJ2-1 | TRBV18 | TGTGCCAGCTCGTCCGGGACTAGTTCGACCAATGAGCAGTTCTTC | CASSSGTSSTNEQFF
NA | TRBD1 | TRBJ1-2 | TRBV6-5 | TGTGCCAGCACCGTGGGACAGGGGGCGAACGGCTACACCTTC | CASTVGQGANGYTF
NA | TRBD2 | TRBJ2-1 | TRBV10-3 | TGTGCCATCAGTGATTTGGCGGGAGGCGCCTACAATGAGCAGTTCTTC | CAISDLAGGAYNEQFF
NA | TRBD1 | TRBJ1-1 | TRBV5-1 | TGCGCCAGCAGTCTCCGGGACAGGAACACTGAAGCTTTCTTT | CASSLRDRNTEAFF
NA | TRBD1 | TRBJ1-1 | TRBV6-5 | TGTGCCAGCAGTATACAGGGGGGGCCTGAAGCTTTCTTT | CASSIQGGPEAFF
NA | TRBD1 | TRBJ1-6 | TRBV5-4 | TGTGCCAGCAGCCGGACAGGGGGTAATTCACCCCTCCACTTT | CASSRTGGNSPLHF
few | NA | TRBJ2-5 | TRBV6-1 | TGTGCCAGCGCTCAAGAGACCCAGTACTTC | CASAQETQYF
NA | NA | TRBJ1-6 | TRBV19 | TGTGCCAGTAGTATAGCGTCGGATTCACCCCTCCACTTT | CASSIASDSPLHF
NA | NA | TRBJ2-1 | TRBV6-2/TRBV6-3 | TGTGCCAGCAGTTACTCCAGGGGAGACTACAATGAGCAGTTCTTC | CASSYSRGDYNEQFF
NA | TRBD1 | TRBJ1-2 | TRBV10-3 | TGTGCCATCAGTGAAACAGGGGATCTCTATGGCTACACCTTC | CAISETGDLYGYTF
NA | TRBD2 | TRBJ2-3 | TRBV5-1 | TGCGCCAGCAGCTCTGGGGGGGTAAAAGATACGCAGTATTTT | CASSSGGVKDTQYF
NA | TRBD1 | TRBJ2-7 | TRBV27 | TGTGCCAGCAGTTTCCAGGGGGCGGGGGAGCAGTACTTC | CASSFQGAGEQYF
NA | NA | TRBJ2-7 | TRBV19 | TGTGCCAGTAGCATCGTCGCGAGAAGGGGAAGACGCGAGCAGTACTTC | CASSIVARRGRREQYF
NA | NA | TRBJ2-7 | TRBV4-3 | TGCGCCAGCAGCCAAGACCAGGGGGGGGGCTCCTACGAGCAGTACTTC | CASSQDQGGGSYEQYF
NA | NA | TRBJ2-1 | TRBV11-2 | TGTGCCAGCAGCCCCCGTGATAGACAAAATGAGCAGTTCTTC | CASSPRDRQNEQFF
NA | NA | TRBJ1-2 | TRBV2 | TGTGCCAGCTCCGGGACGTTGGGTGGCTACACCTTC | CASSGTLGGYTF
few | TRBD1 | TRBJ1-4 | TRBV4-1 | TGCGCCAGCAGCCAATCCCCCGAGACAGGGTTGGAAAAACTGTTTTTT | CASSQSPETGLEKLFF
once | NA | TRBJ2-5 | TRBV4-1 | TGCGCCAGCAGCCAAGATGGGGGGAAGACCCAGTACTTC | CASSQDGGKTQYF
NA | NA | TRBJ1-2 | TRBV10-3 | TGTGCCATCAGCCCTGGGGGGGGGCAGGACTATGGCTACACCTTC | CAISPGGGQDYGYTF
NA | NA | TRBJ2-3 | TRBV7-2 | TGTGCCAGCAGCTTAGGCAGCAGTGTCACAGATACGCAGTATTTT | CASSLGSSVTDTQYF
NA | TRBD2 | TRBJ2-6 | TRBV18 | TGTGCCAGCTCATCGGGGGGTGCTGGGGCCAACGTCCTGACTTTC | CASSSGGAGANVLTF
few | NA | TRBJ2-2 | TRBV19 | TGTGCCAGTGACAACCCAGGGGTGAGCGGGGAGCTGTTTTTT | CASDNPGVSGELFF
NA | TRBD1 | TRBJ2-5 | TRBV24-1 | TGTGCCACCAGTGACTCCGGACAGGGAGGAGAGACCCAGTACTTC | CATSDSGQGGETQYF
NA | NA | TRBJ1-5 | TRBV3-1/TRBV3-2 | TGTGCCAGCAGCCTAGGGCGGACGGCCAATCAGCCCCAGCATTTT | CASSLGRTANQPQHF
NA | NA | TRBJ2-7 | TRBV5-1 | TGCGCCAGCAGACACACGGACTCCCCCACGGAGCAGTACTTC | CASRHTDSPTEQYF
NA | TRBD2 | TRBJ2-1 | TRBV5-3 | TGTGCCAGAAGTCCTCCGGAGCGGGAAGCCGCTTATATGAACAATGAGCAGTTCTTC | CARSPPEREAAYMNNEQFF
NA | TRBD2 | TRBJ2-3 | TRBV7-2 | TGTGCCAGCAGGCGGAGTCTAGCGGCCGCCACAGATACGCAGTATTTT | CASRRSLAAATDTQYF
NA | NA | TRBJ1-5 | TRBV9 | TGTGCCAGCAGCGTAGGGGCAAATAGCAATCAGCCCCAGCATTTT | CASSVGANSNQPQHF
NA | NA | TRBJ2-2 | TRBV9 | TGTGCCAGCAGCGTAGGGACACTGAACACCGGGGAGCTGTTTTTT | CASSVGTLNTGELFF
NA | NA | TRBJ2-1 | TRBV9 | TGTGCCAGCAGCGTAGAAGGACAGATATACAATGAGCAGTTCTTC | CASSVEGQIYNEQFF
once | NA | TRBJ2-7 | TRBV29-1 | TGCAGCGCCCAACTAGGCTACGAGCAGTACTTC | CSAQLGYEQYF
NA | TRBD2 | TRBJ2-5 | TRBV3-1/TRBV3-2 | TGTGCCAGCAGCCAGGGGAGGGCTAGCGGGACGCAAGAGACCCAGTACTTC | CASSQGRASGTQETQYF
NA | NA | TRBJ2-3 | TRBV10-3 | TGTGCCACTAGCGAGGACTCATTCACAGATACGCAGTATTTT | CATSEDSFTDTQYF
few | NA | TRBJ1-5 | TRBV2 | TGTGCCAGCAGTGATGGACAAAGTAGCAATCAGCCCCAGCATTTT | CASSDGQSSNQPQHF
NA | TRBD2 | TRBJ2-1 | TRBV19 | TGTGCCAGTTCGACTAGCGGCCCCTACAATGAGCAGTTCTTC | CASSTSGPYNEQFF
NA | TRBD2 | TRBJ2-3 | TRBV4-3 | TGCGCCAGCAGCGAAGGCGGGGGTATTACTAGCACAGATACGCAGTATTTT | CASSEGGGITSTDTQYF
NA | NA | TRBJ1-3 | TRBV6-6 | TGTGCCAGCAGTTACGTGGGAAACACCATATATTTT | CASSYVGNTIYF
NA | TRBD1 | TRBJ2-3 | TRBV9 | TGTGCCAGCAGCCCCCGGACAGGGGAATACTCAGATACGCAGTATTTT | CASSPRTGEYSDTQYF
NA | NA | TRBJ2-3 | TRBV30 | TGTGCCTGGACAGGAGCAGGGCGAACGCAGTATTTT | CAWTGAGRTQYF
NA | TRBD2 | TRBJ2-5 | TRBV19 | TGTGCCAGTAGTATTAAGCGGGATTACCAAGAGACCCAGTACTTC | CASSIKRDYQETQYF
NA | TRBD2 | TRBJ2-2 | TRBV7-3 | TGTGCCAGCAGACTAGCGGGAGGCACCGGGGAGCTGTTTTTT | CASRLAGGTGELFF
NA | NA | TRBJ2-7 | TRBV7-9 | TGTGCCAGCAGCTTCGACCGTTACAGCTCCTACGAGCAGTACTTC | CASSFDRYSSYEQYF
NA | NA | TRBJ1-2 | TRBV13 | TGTGCCAGCAGCTTAGATACAGGGTGCGGCTACACCTTC | CASSLDTGCGYTF
NA | TRBD2 | TRBJ2-1 | TRBV5-1 | TGCGCCAGCAGCTTCGGCCTAGCGGGGGTTAGGAATGAGCAGTTCTTC | CASSFGLAGVRNEQFF
few | NA | TRBJ1-1 | TRBV19 | TGTGCCAGTAGTTTCCGGACGGGAAACACTGAAGCTTTCTTT | CASSFRTGNTEAFF